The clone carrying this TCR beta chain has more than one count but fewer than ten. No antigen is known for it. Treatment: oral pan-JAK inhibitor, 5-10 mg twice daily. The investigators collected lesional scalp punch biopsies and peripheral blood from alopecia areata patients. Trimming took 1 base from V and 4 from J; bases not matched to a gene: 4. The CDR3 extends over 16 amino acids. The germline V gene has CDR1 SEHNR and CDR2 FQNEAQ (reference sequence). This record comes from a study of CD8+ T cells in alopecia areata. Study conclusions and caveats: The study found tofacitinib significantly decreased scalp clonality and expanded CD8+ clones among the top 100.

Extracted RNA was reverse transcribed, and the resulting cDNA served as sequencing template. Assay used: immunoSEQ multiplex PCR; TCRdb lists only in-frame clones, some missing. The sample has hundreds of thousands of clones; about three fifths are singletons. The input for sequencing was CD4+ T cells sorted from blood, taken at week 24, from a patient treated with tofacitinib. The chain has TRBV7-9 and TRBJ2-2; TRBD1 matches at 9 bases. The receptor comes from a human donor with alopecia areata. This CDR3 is CASSLEGQGITGELFF. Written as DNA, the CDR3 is TGTGCCAGCAGCTTAGAGGGACAGGGTATCACCGGGGAGCTGTTTTTT.